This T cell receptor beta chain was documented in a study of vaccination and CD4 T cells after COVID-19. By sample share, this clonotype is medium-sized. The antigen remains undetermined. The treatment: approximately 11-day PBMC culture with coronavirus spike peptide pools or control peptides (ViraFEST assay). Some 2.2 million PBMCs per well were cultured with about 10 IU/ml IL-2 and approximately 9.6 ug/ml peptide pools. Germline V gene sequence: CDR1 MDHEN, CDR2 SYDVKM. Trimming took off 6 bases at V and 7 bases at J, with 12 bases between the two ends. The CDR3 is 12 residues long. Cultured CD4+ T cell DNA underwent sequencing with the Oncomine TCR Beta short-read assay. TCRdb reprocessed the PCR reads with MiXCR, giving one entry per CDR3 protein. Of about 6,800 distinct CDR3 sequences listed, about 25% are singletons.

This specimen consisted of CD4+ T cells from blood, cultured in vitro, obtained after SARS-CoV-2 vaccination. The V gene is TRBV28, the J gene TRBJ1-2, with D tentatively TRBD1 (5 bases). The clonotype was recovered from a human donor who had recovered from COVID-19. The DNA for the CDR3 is TGTGCCAGCAGGGGGGGTAGTATTGGCTACACCTTC. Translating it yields CASRGGSIGYTF.